This entry concerns a single TCR beta chain. As yet, its antigen is unknown. The data derive from a study of CD8+ T cells in alopecia areata. Treatment specified: oral pan-JAK inhibitor, 5-10 mg twice daily. Germline CDR1 reads SGHRS; CDR2 reads YFSETQ. This CDR3 contains 15 residues. The trim removed 4 bases at V and 6 bases at J, leaving 6 bases unmatched. cDNA reverse transcribed from extracted RNA served as the sequencing template. Assay: immunoSEQ multiplex PCR; the TCRdb copy retains only in-frame clones and omits some. The sample contains about 200,000 clones, roughly 50% of which appear only once. Whole-study results and caveats: Under tofacitinib, numerous expanded lesional clonotypes remained detectable in scalp and blood.

The TCR comes from a human donor with alopecia areata. This sample comprised CD4+ T cells sorted from blood, obtained at week 24, from a patient treated with tofacitinib. The V and J genes are TRBV5-1 and TRBJ1-6; 8 bases agree with TRBD1. CDR3 nucleotides: TGCGCCAGCAGCGACCAGGGGGCAGGTAATTCACCCCTCCACTTT. This gives the protein CASSDQGAGNSPLHF.